These T cell receptor beta chains were read from a single sample in a study of T cell responses to AZD1222 COVID-19 vaccine. The protocol was immunoSEQ multiplex PCR, while the TCRdb copy is restricted to in-frame clones and leaves out a portion. Here the sample spans some 150,000 clones, 92% being singletons. The sample in question was peripheral blood, obtained 28 days after the second AZD1222 dose. The receptors were gathered from an adult who received the AZD1222 COVID-19 vaccine. Both conserved end residues are part of each CDR3. The D gene is left open where the match is weak.

d_gene: NA; v_gene: TRBV7-9; j_gene: TRBJ1-4; CDR3aa: CASSSLGEKLFF; CDR3nt: TGTGCCAGCAGCTCCCTCGGAGAAAAACTGTTTTTT
d_gene: NA; v_gene: TRBV5-1; j_gene: TRBJ2-3; CDR3aa: CASSVAQGPGTDTQYF; CDR3nt: TGCGCCAGCAGCGTGGCTCAGGGTCCTGGCACAGATACGCAGTATTTT
d_gene: TRBD2; v_gene: TRBV10-3; j_gene: TRBJ2-5; CDR3aa: CAISAWEGRETQYF; CDR3nt: TGTGCCATCAGTGCGTGGGAGGGTCGGGAGACCCAGTACTTC
d_gene: NA; v_gene: TRBV7-2; j_gene: TRBJ2-7; CDR3aa: CASSLAGAGYEQYF; CDR3nt: TGTGCCAGCAGCTTAGCAGGGGCTGGGTACGAGCAGTACTTC
d_gene: NA; v_gene: TRBV28; j_gene: TRBJ1-6; CDR3aa: CASSLYGSPLHF; CDR3nt: TGTGCCAGCAGTTTATACGGTTCACCCCTCCACTTT
d_gene: TRBD1; v_gene: TRBV28; j_gene: TRBJ1-6; CDR3aa: CASSSRQGISYNSPLHF; CDR3nt: TGTGCCAGCAGTTCGAGACAGGGGATCTCCTATAATTCACCCCTCCACTTT
d_gene: TRBD2; v_gene: TRBV6-2/TRBV6-3; j_gene: TRBJ2-3; CDR3aa: CASSPKVAGRTDTQYF; CDR3nt: TGTGCCAGCAGCCCCAAGGTAGCGGGGCGCACAGATACGCAGTATTTT
d_gene: TRBD2; v_gene: TRBV2; j_gene: TRBJ2-1; CDR3aa: CASSRTSGTYNEQFF; CDR3nt: TGTGCCAGCAGTAGGACTAGCGGGACCTACAATGAGCAGTTCTTC
d_gene: NA; v_gene: TRBV28; j_gene: TRBJ2-2; CDR3aa: CASSSPPGGTGELFF; CDR3nt: TGTGCCAGCAGTTCCCCCCCGGGTGGAACCGGGGAGCTGTTTTTT
d_gene: TRBD1; v_gene: TRBV29-1; j_gene: TRBJ1-1; CDR3aa: CSVETGGSTEAFF; CDR3nt: TGCAGCGTTGAGACAGGGGGAAGCACTGAAGCTTTCTTT
d_gene: TRBD1; v_gene: TRBV6-4; j_gene: TRBJ1-5; CDR3aa: CASSDPGQGGFGNQPQHF; CDR3nt: TGTGCCAGCAGTGACCCTGGACAGGGGGGTTTTGGCAATCAGCCCCAGCATTTT
d_gene: NA; v_gene: TRBV25-1; j_gene: TRBJ1-2; CDR3aa: CASRHGEVEGYTF; CDR3nt: TGTGCCAGCAGACACGGGGAGGTAGAGGGCTACACCTTC
d_gene: TRBD1; v_gene: TRBV28; j_gene: TRBJ2-3; CDR3aa: CASKPGQGKSTQYF; CDR3nt: TGTGCCAGCAAACCGGGACAGGGGAAGAGTACGCAGTATTTT